What follows are 26 T cell receptor beta chains derived from one specimen sequenced in a study of T cells in Graves' hyperthyroidism and ophthalmopathy. TCR beta CDR3 regions were amplified from RNA. Initially, a first-round RT-PCR of the TCR CDR3 employed the HTBI primer set. TCRdb independently ran MiXCR on the multiplex PCR reads; one entry per CDR3 protein. This table holds more than 600,000 distinct CDR3 sequences, over 15% found once. The specimen was blood. These receptor sequences come from a man aged 18-30 years with Graves' hyperthyroidism.

The sample holds a few counts of this clonotype. A clone one base away is much larger, so this may be a read error. The chain uses TRBV7-9 and TRBJ1-5; unclear D gene. V lost 5 bases, J lost 3 bases, and 5 bases lay in between. The CDR3 length is 12 residues. Germline-derived CDR1 and CDR2 are SEHNR and FQNEAQ (reference sequence). The CDR3 protein is CASSTPNQPQHF. CDR3 nucleotide sequence: TGTGCCAGCAGCACCCCCAATCAGCCCCAGCATTTT.

This clonotype was recorded many times. The J gene is TRBJ2-3, the V gene TRBV20-1, with D tentatively TRBD1 (7 bases). The V and J ends lost 3 bases and 2 bases respectively, with 15 bases between them. The CDR3 contains 15 residues. Per germline, CDR1 DFQATT and CDR2 SNEGSKA (reference sequence). The CDR3: CSARGAEGATDTQYF. CDR3 DNA sequence: TGCAGTGCTAGGGGGGCGGAGGGGGCCACAGATACGCAGTATTTT.

There are a few counts of this clonotype. This rearrangement joins TRBV20-1 to TRBJ1-1; the D is unclear. The germline CDR1 and CDR2 sequences are DFQATT and SNEGSKA (reference sequence). Trimming removed 6 bases from V and 7 bases from J, with 18 bases in between. The length of the CDR3 is 13 residues. The chain's CDR3 is CSARSDVYNEAFF. As DNA, the CDR3 is TGCAGTGCCCGCTCGGACGTCTATAATGAAGCTTTCTTT.

This clonotype came up many times. This chain links TRBV20-1 with TRBJ2-1, with TRBD2 matching 9 bases. The trim removed 3 bases at V and 4 bases at J, leaving 7 bases unmatched. This CDR3 is 15 amino acids long. Per germline, CDR1 DFQATT and CDR2 SNEGSKA (reference sequence). For the CDR3, the DNA is TGCAGTGCTAGCATAGCGGGGGCGCTTTACAATGAGCAGTTCTTC. Protein product: CSASIAGALYNEQFF.

This clonotype was counted a few times. This chain uses TRBV19 with TRBJ1-1; 11 nucleotides match TRBD1. This CDR3 is 13 amino acids long. Germline assignment: CDR1 LNHDA and CDR2 SQIVND (reference sequence). V was clipped by 6 bases and J by 7 bases; unmatched bases: 4. The CDR3 is CASRDRGQGEAFF. The CDR3 DNA reads TGTGCCAGTAGGGACAGGGGGCAGGGTGAAGCTTTCTTT. The full variable domain, rest sourced from reference TRBV19 and TRBJ1-1, is DGGITQSPKYLFRKEGQNVTLSCEQNLNHDAMYWYRQDPGQGLRLIYYSQIVNDFQKGDIAEGYSVSREKKESFPLTVTSAQKNPTAFYLCASRDRGQGEAFFGQGTRLTVV.

In this sample, this clonotype turned up a few times. V gene TRBV7-2 combines with J gene TRBJ1-2; TRBD1 matches at 11 bases. Germline V lookup: CDR1 SGHTA, CDR2 FQGNSA. The CDR3 length is 18 residues. V lost 5 bases, J lost 2 bases, and 13 bases stayed unmatched. CDR3: CASSRRGGTGGTNYGYTF. CDR3 DNA: TGTGCCAGCAGCCGGAGAGGCGGGACAGGGGGGACCAACTATGGCTACACCTTC.

This clonotype was counted between two and nine times. V is TRBV7-8 and J is TRBJ2-7, with 10 positions matching TRBD1. Trimming removed 5 bases from V and 4 bases from J; junction bases left unmatched: 11. This CDR3 contains 16 residues. Germline V gene data show CDR1 as SGHVS and CDR2 as FQNEAQ. CDR3 sequence: CASSLTRGQGLYEQYF. DNA for the CDR3: TGTGCCAGCAGCCTCACCCGGGGACAGGGGTTGTACGAGCAGTACTTC.

Ten or more counts support this clonotype. This chain uses TRBV28 with TRBJ2-7; perhaps TRBD2 as D (6 bases). This CDR3 spans 14 amino acids. Deletions cut 6 bases from V and 7 bases from J, with 19 bases between. Germline assignment: CDR1 MDHEN and CDR2 SYDVKM. The CDR3 DNA reads TGTGCCAGCAGGCGGGGAGGAGCGGACCCAGAGCAGTACTTC. This encodes CASRRGGADPEQYF.

Ten or more counts support this clonotype. The genes are TRBV30 and TRBJ2-1; TRBD2 is a possible D gene (5 bases). In germline, CDR1 is GTSNPN, CDR2 SVGIG (reference sequence). The CDR3 totals 15 residues. V lost 1 base and J 0 bases, leaving 10 bases between the germline ends. CDR3 protein: CAWSGGLSSYNEQFF. The CDR3 coding sequence is TGTGCCTGGAGTGGAGGGCTAAGCTCCTACAATGAGCAGTTCTTC.

The chain joins TRBV19 to TRBJ2-7; D possibly corresponds to TRBD2 (5 bases). CDR1 is LNHDA and CDR2 is SQIVND in the germline V gene (reference sequence). The ends were cut back, 10 bases at V and 3 bases at J, with 10 bases in the middle. There are 11 residues in the CDR3. In DNA, the CDR3 is TGTGCCACCCGGGGAGTCTACGAGCAGTACTTC. Residues: CATRGVYEQYF.

The chain recombines TRBV12-3 or TRBV12-4 with TRBJ2-3; possibly TRBD2 for D (6 bases). The CDR3 runs to 20 residues. V lost 7 bases and J lost 3, with 32 bases in between. CDR3 in amino acids: CASIAPTTRRYGTLTDTQYF. In nucleotides, the CDR3 is TGTGCCAGCATCGCTCCCACCACCAGAAGATACGGGACTCTTACAGATACGCAGTATTTT.

This clonotype was seen a few times. The chain employs TRBV28 and TRBJ2-2, with a weak D call TRBD2 (6 bases). CDR1 is MDHEN, CDR2 SYDVKM, per germline. The CDR3 extends over 14 amino acids. The V end was cut by 6 bases, the J end by 4 bases, with 12 bases between. As DNA, the CDR3 is TGTGCCAGCAGGGTGGACGGGGGCACCGGGGAGCTGTTTTTT. Translation: CASRVDGGTGELFF.

The chain employs TRBV28 and TRBJ2-1, with no clear D. Germline loops: CDR1 MDHEN, CDR2 SYDVKM. The CDR3 spans 12 residues. Trimming took off 4 bases at V and 3 bases at J, with 4 bases between the two ends. The chain's CDR3 is CASSSFYNEQFF. The DNA of the CDR3 is TGTGCCAGCAGTTCTTTCTACAATGAGCAGTTCTTC. The full variable domain, in which reference TRBV28 and TRBJ2-1 provide the parts outside the CDR3, is DVKVTQSSRYLVKRTGEKVFLECVQDMDHENMFWYRQDPGLGLRLIYFSYDVKMKEKGDIPEGYSVSREKKERFSLILESASTNQTSMYLCASSSFYNEQFFGPGTRLTVL.

The chain couples TRBV20-1 to TRBJ2-3; 11 bases line up with TRBD2. The germline V gene encodes CDR1 DFQATT and CDR2 SNEGSKA (reference sequence). This CDR3 has 15 residues. V lost 2 bases, J lost 4 bases, and 5 bases stayed unmatched. The CDR3 nucleotides read TGCAGTGCTAGACCGACTAGCGGGACCCCAGATACGCAGTATTTT. Its translation is CSARPTSGTPDTQYF.

This clonotype was detected ten times or more. This chain joins TRBV20-1 and TRBJ2-5, with 8 bases that match TRBD1. Germline V gene sequence: CDR1 DFQATT, CDR2 SNEGSKA (reference sequence). CDR3 length equals 14 residues. Germline trimming cut 6 bases from V and 5 bases from J; bases unmatched to any gene: 11. The CDR3 is CSAPIQGARETQYF. The CDR3 DNA is TGCAGTGCGCCTATCCAGGGGGCAAGGGAGACCCAGTACTTC.

The V call is TRBV11-2, the J call TRBJ2-7; 7 nucleotides agree with TRBD2. The junction had 11 bases not matched to a gene; V was cut back by 9 bases and J by 0 bases. The CDR3 is 15 amino acids. Germline V gene lookup returns CDR1 SGHAT and CDR2 FQNNGV. The CDR3 loop reads CASSIRGGSSYEQYF. The CDR3 DNA follows: TGTGCCAGTAGTATACGCGGGGGAAGCTCCTACGAGCAGTACTTC. Looking up the rest from reference TRBV11-2 and TRBJ2-7 gives the full variable domain: EAGVAQSPRYKIIEKRQSVAFWCNPISGHATLYWYQQILGQGPKLLIQFQNNGVVDDSQLPKDRFSAERLKGVDSTLKIQPAKLEDSAVYLCASSIRGGSSYEQYFGPGTRLTVT.

The sample holds many counts of this clonotype. The chain has TRBV7-2 and TRBJ2-7; 8 nucleotides match TRBD2. The CDR3 is made up of 16 amino acids. V lost 3 bases to trimming and J lost 1 base; unmatched junction nucleotides: 8. The germline V gene has CDR1 SGHTA and CDR2 FQGNSA. The CDR3, as DNA: TGTGCCAGCAGCTTCGACGGGAGGGCCGTATCCTACGAGCAGTACTTC. Translation: CASSFDGRAVSYEQYF.

Ten or more counts support this clonotype. The chain uses TRBV28 and TRBJ1-2, with 9 bases fitting TRBD1. This CDR3 region has 14 residues. Per the germline V gene, CDR1 is MDHEN and CDR2 is SYDVKM. The trim removed 4 bases at V and 7 bases at J, leaving 7 bases unmatched. The CDR3 is CASSSTGGGGGYTF. The CDR3 nucleotides read TGTGCCAGCAGTTCCACAGGGGGCGGGGGTGGCTACACCTTC.

Details on this clonotype: This may stem from a read error, because a much larger clone lies one nucleotide away. The genes are TRBV27 and TRBJ2-3; 9 bases fit TRBD2. The CDR3 covers 18 residues. The germline CDR1 and CDR2 sequences are MNHEY and SMNVEV (reference sequence). This chain's CDR3 is CVSSPRASGAPSTDTQYF. CDR3 coding DNA: TGTGTCAGCAGTCCTCGGGCTAGCGGGGCCCCTAGCACAGATACGCAGTATTTT.

There are many counts of this clonotype. The chain couples TRBV10-3 to TRBJ1-2, with 9 positions matching TRBD1. The CDR3 sequence is 15 residues long. Germline V gives CDR1 ENHRY, CDR2 SYGVKD. V dropped 5 bases and J dropped 6; count of bases not matched to a gene: 10. CDR3 residues: CAISPPGQGFDGYTF. For the CDR3, the DNA is TGTGCCATCAGTCCCCCGGGACAGGGTTTTGATGGCTACACCTTC.

This clonotype was detected ten times or more. The junction differs from germline at one of its ends, possibly a read error. The V gene is TRBV6-2 or TRBV6-3, the J gene TRBJ2-7, with TRBD2 matching 10 bases. This CDR3 has 16 amino acids. Germline V lookup: CDR1 MNHEY, CDR2 SVGEGT. CDR3 residues: CASSYSSGRASNEQYF. The CDR3 DNA is TGTGCCAGCAGTTACTCGAGCGGGAGGGCCTCCAACGAGCAGTACTTC.

The sample holds many counts of this clonotype. This chain uses TRBV5-1 with TRBJ1-1; a possible D gene is TRBD1 (6 bases). Germline V gene data show CDR1 as SGHRS and CDR2 as YFSETQ. The CDR3 length is 15 residues. V gave up 4 bases and J gave up 3 bases, with 16 bases separating them. The DNA of the CDR3 is TGCGCCAGCAGCAAGGGGTTGGGGGCAGACACTGAAGCTTTCTTT. It is translated as CASSKGLGADTEAFF.

The genes are TRBV19 and TRBJ1-6; 10 nucleotides align to TRBD1. CDR1 is LNHDA and CDR2 is SQIVND in the germline V gene (reference sequence). J was trimmed by 1 base and V by 4 bases; bases with no gene match: 4. The CDR3 length is 17 residues. The CDR3 spells CASSNRDRGSYNSPLHF. CDR3 in DNA: TGTGCCAGTAGTAACCGGGACAGGGGTTCCTATAATTCACCCCTCCACTTT.

About this clonotype itself: This may be a read error, as it is one base from a much larger clone. The chain employs TRBV6-2 or TRBV6-3 and TRBJ2-7; 9 bases agree with TRBD1. From germline, CDR1 is MNHEY and CDR2 SVGEGT. V was pared by 6 bases and J by 5 bases, with 8 bases of the junction left unmatched. The CDR3 contains 14 residues. The CDR3 bases are TGTGCCAGCAGACAAACCGGGACAGGGAACGAGCAGTACTTC. Translating it yields CASRQTGTGNEQYF.

This clonotype was counted ten times or more. The chain couples TRBV18 to TRBJ2-7; D gene unclear. The ends were cut back, 6 bases at V and 5 bases at J, with 14 bases in the middle. There are 13 residues in the CDR3. Germline-derived CDR1 and CDR2 are KGHSH and LQKENI. Written as DNA, the CDR3 is TGTGCCAGCTCTACACTCCCCGGCGACGAGCAGTACTTC. This gives the protein CASSTLPGDEQYF.

The genes are TRBV10-3 and TRBJ2-3; D may be TRBD2 (6 bases). The ends were cut back, 3 bases at V and 5 bases at J, with 18 bases in the middle. The CDR3 sequence is 16 residues long. Germline lookup yields CDR1 ENHRY and CDR2 SYGVKD. The CDR3 DNA reads TGTGCCATCAGTGATGCCCTGCGGGGACGGGGAGATACGCAGTATTTT. Translated: CAISDALRGRGDTQYF.